Detailed here is one TCR beta chain. This entry comes from a study of STAT5B mutations in CD4+ large granular lymphocyte leukemia. This CDR3 has 15 amino acids. With 3 bases clipped from V and 2 bases from J, the junction kept 4 bases outside the gene matches. Per the germline V gene, CDR1 is SEHNR and CDR2 is FQNEAQ (reference sequence). Measured with immunoSEQ multiplex PCR; TCRdb has only the in-frame clones, and not every one. Of fewer than 45,000 clones detected, about 81% appear once; the ten largest clones hold 0.3% to 0.35%. The sample was CD4+ T cells from blood buffy coats. This chain connects TRBV7-9 to TRBJ1-5, with 7 bases fitting TRBD1. The clonotype originates from a human donor in good health. Here the CDR3 reads CASSLTGIGNQPQHF. The CDR3 DNA reads TGTGCCAGCAGCTTGACAGGGATAGGCAATCAGCCCCAGCATTTT.